Listed below are T cell receptor beta chains from one sample, sequenced in a study of cytomegalovirus exposure and HLA in healthy donors. Here immunoSEQ multiplex PCR was the method, and the copy in TCRdb shows in-frame clones only, minus some. The table lists about 160,000 clones, 85% to 90% of them singletons. The sample was PBMCs. The source is a man between 18 and 29 years old in good health and CMV-seronegative. Each CDR3 is given with its conserved first and last residue. The D gene is left open where the match is weak. Clone size is shown for a subset of rows, as once, few, many or a class of expanded clone.

size: -; length: 14; D: -; J: TRBJ1-5; V: TRBV19; CDR3: CASSVAADYQPQHF; DNA: TGTGCCAGTAGTGTCGCGGCAGATTATCAGCCCCAGCATTTT
size: -; length: 15; D: -; J: TRBJ2-5; V: TRBV27; CDR3: CASSLTGRLGETQYF; DNA: TGTGCCAGCAGTTTGACAGGGAGGCTCGGAGAGACCCAGTACTTC
size: -; length: 15; D: -; J: TRBJ1-1; V: TRBV6-5; CDR3: CASSSSNRLSTEAFF; DNA: TGTGCCAGCAGTTCATCGAACAGGTTGTCTACTGAAGCTTTCTTT
size: once; length: 16; D: TRBD1; J: TRBJ1-2; V: TRBV6-5; CDR3: CASSYPGQGLRYGYTF; DNA: TGTGCCAGCAGTTACCCCGGACAGGGGTTGAGGTATGGCTACACCTTC
size: -; length: 15; D: -; J: TRBJ2-1; V: TRBV27; CDR3: CASSLVGGRYNEQFF; DNA: TGTGCCAGCAGTTTAGTGGGGGGGCGGTACAATGAGCAGTTCTTC
size: -; length: 17; D: TRBD1; J: TRBJ2-7; V: TRBV7-9; CDR3: CASSPQGQALPSYEQYF; DNA: TGTGCCAGCAGCCCACAAGGACAGGCTCTACCTTCCTACGAGCAGTACTTC
size: -; length: 16; D: TRBD1; J: TRBJ1-1; V: TRBV19; CDR3: CASSIPPTGAGTEAFF; DNA: TGTGCCAGTAGTATTCCCCCGACAGGGGCCGGCACTGAAGCTTTCTTT
size: -; length: 17; D: TRBD2; J: TRBJ2-1; V: TRBV4-1; CDR3: CASSPGLAGSSYNEQFF; DNA: TGCGCCAGCAGCCCCGGACTAGCGGGTAGCTCCTACAATGAGCAGTTCTTC
size: -; length: 16; D: TRBD1; J: TRBJ1-3; V: TRBV11-2; CDR3: CASKLPGQGRGNIIYF; DNA: TGTGCCAGCAAACTCCCCGGACAGGGAAGGGGGAACATCATATATTTT
size: -; length: 14; D: TRBD1; J: TRBJ1-2; V: TRBV2; CDR3: CASSVRTGLGGYTF; DNA: TGTGCCAGCAGTGTAAGGACAGGGCTGGGGGGCTACACCTTC
size: -; length: 16; D: -; J: TRBJ2-7; V: TRBV4-2; CDR3: CASSQDGERPSYEQYF; DNA: TGTGCCAGCAGCCAAGATGGGGAGAGGCCCTCCTACGAGCAGTACTTC
size: -; length: 14; D: -; J: TRBJ1-2; V: TRBV10-3; CDR3: CAISAGEIEYGYTF; DNA: TGTGCCATCAGTGCGGGAGAGATTGAATATGGCTACACCTTC
size: -; length: 14; D: TRBD1; J: TRBJ1-2; V: TRBV9; CDR3: CASSEHRGNYGYTF; DNA: TGTGCCAGCAGCGAACACAGGGGTAACTATGGCTACACCTTC
size: -; length: 16; D: TRBD1; J: TRBJ1-3; V: TRBV27; CDR3: CASRLSWDSPGNTIYF; DNA: TGTGCCAGCAGGCTATCCTGGGACAGCCCTGGAAACACCATATATTTT
size: -; length: 16; D: TRBD2; J: TRBJ2-5; V: TRBV18; CDR3: CASSLRTSGAQETQYF; DNA: TGTGCCAGCTCACTCCGGACTAGCGGGGCGCAAGAGACCCAGTACTTC
size: -; length: 16; D: TRBD2; J: TRBJ2-7; V: TRBV19; CDR3: CARIGGRERLAGVQYF; DNA: TGTGCCAGAATCGGGGGGAGGGAACGGCTAGCGGGAGTTCAGTACTTC
size: few; length: 15; D: -; J: TRBJ2-7; V: TRBV6-5; CDR3: CASSYSRGEEGEQYF; DNA: TGTGCCAGCAGTTACTCACGTGGGGAGGAAGGCGAGCAGTACTTC
size: -; length: 12; D: TRBD1; J: TRBJ2-2; V: TRBV10-2; CDR3: CASTGESGELFF; DNA: TGCGCCAGTACAGGGGAGTCCGGGGAGCTGTTTTTT
size: -; length: 15; D: TRBD1; J: TRBJ2-7; V: TRBV27; CDR3: CASSWDRGAIYEQYF; DNA: TGTGCCAGCAGTTGGGACAGAGGGGCGATCTACGAGCAGTACTTC
size: few; length: 14; D: TRBD1; J: TRBJ1-4; V: TRBV28; CDR3: CASSIRDRVEKLFF; DNA: TGTGCCAGCAGTATCCGGGACAGGGTCGAAAAACTGTTTTTT
size: -; length: 14; D: TRBD1; J: TRBJ2-1; V: TRBV28; CDR3: CASSFGTGPPEQFF; DNA: TGTGCCAGCAGTTTTGGGACAGGGCCTCCTGAGCAGTTCTTC
size: -; length: 14; D: TRBD1; J: TRBJ2-5; V: TRBV19; CDR3: CASSNGQGQETQYF; DNA: TGTGCCAGTAGTAACGGACAGGGGCAAGAGACCCAGTACTTC
size: -; length: 12; D: TRBD1; J: TRBJ2-4; V: TRBV29-1; CDR3: CSGGTVKNIQYF; DNA: TGCAGCGGAGGGACAGTCAAAAACATTCAGTACTTC
size: -; length: 11; D: -; J: TRBJ1-2; V: TRBV29-1; CDR3: CSVGAGSGYTF; DNA: TGCAGCGTTGGGGCAGGTAGTGGCTACACCTTC
size: -; length: 15; D: TRBD2; J: TRBJ2-7; V: TRBV28; CDR3: CASSSIAGASYEQYF; DNA: TGTGCCAGCAGTTCTATAGCGGGAGCGTCCTACGAGCAGTACTTC
size: -; length: 14; D: TRBD1; J: TRBJ1-4; V: TRBV7-9; CDR3: CASSFRDRGEKLFF; DNA: TGTGCCAGCAGCTTTAGGGACAGGGGAGAAAAACTGTTTTTT
size: -; length: 14; D: -; J: TRBJ2-5; V: TRBV4-1; CDR3: CASSQDMRGWTQYF; DNA: TGCGCCAGCAGCCAAGATATGAGGGGGTGGACCCAGTACTTC
size: -; length: 16; D: -; J: TRBJ2-7; V: TRBV27; CDR3: CASSFRPQGYSYEQYF; DNA: TGTGCCAGCAGTTTCCGGCCTCAGGGGTACTCCTACGAGCAGTACTTC
size: few; length: 14; D: -; J: TRBJ2-5; V: TRBV6-5; CDR3: CASTSPGGQETQYF; DNA: TGTGCCAGCACCTCACCGGGCGGGCAAGAGACCCAGTACTTC
size: -; length: 13; D: TRBD2; J: TRBJ2-7; V: TRBV10-3; CDR3: CAISELREGRTYF; DNA: TGTGCCATCAGTGAGTTGCGGGAGGGCCGGACGTACTTC
size: once; length: 16; D: TRBD1; J: TRBJ1-5; V: TRBV19; CDR3: CASSIFWDRGNQPQHF; DNA: TGTGCCAGTAGTATATTCTGGGACAGGGGGAATCAGCCCCAGCATTTT
size: few; length: 15; D: TRBD2; J: TRBJ2-1; V: TRBV18; CDR3: CASSQSGGAYNEQFF; DNA: TGTGCCAGCTCTCAAAGCGGGGGGGCCTACAATGAGCAGTTCTTC
size: -; length: 15; D: -; J: TRBJ2-1; V: TRBV6-5; CDR3: CASSYAGSSYNEQFF; DNA: TGTGCCAGCAGTTACGCGGGGAGCTCCTACAATGAGCAGTTCTTC
size: -; length: 14; D: TRBD2; J: TRBJ2-5; V: TRBV29-1; CDR3: CSAGGLAAQETQYF; DNA: TGCAGCGCCGGGGGACTAGCGGCACAAGAGACCCAGTACTTC
size: -; length: 13; D: -; J: TRBJ2-5; V: TRBV7-6; CDR3: CASSSGTEETQYF; DNA: TGTGCCAGCAGCTCGGGGACTGAAGAGACCCAGTACTTC
size: -; length: 13; D: -; J: TRBJ2-4; V: TRBV4-3; CDR3: CASASRTENIQYF; DNA: TGCGCCAGCGCCAGTAGGACAGAAAACATTCAGTACTTC
size: -; length: 15; D: -; J: TRBJ2-6; V: TRBV28; CDR3: CASSLSGSGANVLTF; DNA: TGTGCCAGCAGTTTATCGGGTTCTGGGGCCAACGTCCTGACTTTC
size: -; length: 14; D: -; J: TRBJ2-1; V: TRBV2; CDR3: CASSNGTPYNEQFF; DNA: TGTGCCAGCAGTAACGGGACTCCCTACAATGAGCAGTTCTTC
size: -; length: 17; D: TRBD1; J: TRBJ1-1; V: TRBV5-1; CDR3: CASSLSLKDRGNTEAFF; DNA: TGCGCCAGCAGCTTGTCCCTTAAGGACAGGGGGAACACTGAAGCTTTCTTT
size: -; length: 18; D: TRBD2; J: TRBJ2-5; V: TRBV28; CDR3: CASSPYGEGPPDQETQYF; DNA: TGTGCCAGCAGTCCCTATGGGGAGGGGCCCCCCGATCAAGAGACCCAGTACTTC
size: -; length: 16; D: TRBD2; J: TRBJ2-1; V: TRBV27; CDR3: CASSLYRGRAYNEQFF; DNA: TGTGCCAGCAGTTTATATCGGGGGAGGGCCTACAATGAGCAGTTCTTC
size: -; length: 12; D: -; J: TRBJ2-5; V: TRBV7-2; CDR3: CASSFRQETQYF; DNA: TGTGCCAGCAGCTTTCGCCAAGAGACCCAGTACTTC
size: -; length: 15; D: TRBD2; J: TRBJ2-1; V: TRBV11-1; CDR3: CASRRVAGGLNEQFF; DNA: TGTGCCAGCAGGAGAGTAGCGGGGGGCCTTAATGAGCAGTTCTTC
size: -; length: 15; D: -; J: TRBJ2-2; V: TRBV5-1; CDR3: CASSFGVPNTGELFF; DNA: TGCGCCAGCAGCTTCGGGGTTCCGAACACCGGGGAGCTGTTTTTT